This T cell receptor (beta chain) is drawn from a study of shared clonotypes between healthy human individuals. The ends lost 0 bases at V and 6 bases at J; junction bases unmatched: 6. The CDR3 contains 16 residues. In germline, CDR1 is KGHSH, CDR2 LQKENI. This clone came up a few times. Its antigen remains unknown. The study's findings and limits: Generally, naive subsets came out with larger estimated richness than memory subsets.

TCRdb's copy holds only in-frame clones and misses some; the assay was immunoSEQ multiplex PCR. The table has 550,000 to 700,000 clones, 73% seen once. The chain joins TRBV18 to TRBJ2-7, with 12 nucleotides matching TRBD2. The sequencing input was memory CD4+ T cells sorted from blood. Specified subset: CD45RA-negative fraction. The TCR comes from a young woman in good health. CDR3 nucleotides: TGTGCCAGCTCACCACCGACTAGCGGGAGAGGTATCGAGCAGTACTTC. Amino acids: CASSPPTSGRGIEQYF.